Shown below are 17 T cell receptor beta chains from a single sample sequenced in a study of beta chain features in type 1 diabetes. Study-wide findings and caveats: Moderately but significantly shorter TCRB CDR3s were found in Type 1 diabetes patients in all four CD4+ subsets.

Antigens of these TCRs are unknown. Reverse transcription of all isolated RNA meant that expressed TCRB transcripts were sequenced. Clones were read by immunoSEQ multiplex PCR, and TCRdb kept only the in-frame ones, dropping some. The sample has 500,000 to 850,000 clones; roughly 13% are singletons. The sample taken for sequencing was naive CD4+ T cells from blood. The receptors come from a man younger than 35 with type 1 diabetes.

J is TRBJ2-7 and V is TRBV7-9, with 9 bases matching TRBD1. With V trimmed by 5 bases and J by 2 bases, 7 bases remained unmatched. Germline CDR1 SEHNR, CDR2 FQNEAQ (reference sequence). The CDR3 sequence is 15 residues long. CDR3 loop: CASSPDRGFTYEQYF. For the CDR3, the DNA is TGTGCCAGCAGCCCGGACAGGGGATTCACCTACGAGCAGTACTTC.

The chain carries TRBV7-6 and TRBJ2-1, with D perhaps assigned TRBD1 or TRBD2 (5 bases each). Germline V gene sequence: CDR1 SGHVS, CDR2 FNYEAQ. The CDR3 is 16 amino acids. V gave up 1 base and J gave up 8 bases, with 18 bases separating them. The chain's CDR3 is CASSLGSRPVGDEQFF. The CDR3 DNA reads TGTGCCAGCAGCTTAGGTTCTAGGCCCGTGGGGGATGAGCAGTTCTTC.

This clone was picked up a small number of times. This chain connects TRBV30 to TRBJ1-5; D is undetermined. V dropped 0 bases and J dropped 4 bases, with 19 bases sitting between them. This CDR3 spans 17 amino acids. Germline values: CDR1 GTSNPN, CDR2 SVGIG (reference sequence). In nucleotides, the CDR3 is TGTGCCTGGAGTGTACATAGAAGGGCAGATGGGAATCAGCCCCAGCATTTT. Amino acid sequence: CAWSVHRRADGNQPQHF.

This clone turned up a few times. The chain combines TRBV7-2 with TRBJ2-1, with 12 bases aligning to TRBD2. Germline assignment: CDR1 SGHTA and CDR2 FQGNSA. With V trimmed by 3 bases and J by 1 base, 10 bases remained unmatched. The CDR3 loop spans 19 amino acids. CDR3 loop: CASSLLSQTSGRSYNEQFF. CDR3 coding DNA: TGTGCCAGCAGCTTGTTGAGCCAGACTAGCGGGAGATCCTACAATGAGCAGTTCTTC.

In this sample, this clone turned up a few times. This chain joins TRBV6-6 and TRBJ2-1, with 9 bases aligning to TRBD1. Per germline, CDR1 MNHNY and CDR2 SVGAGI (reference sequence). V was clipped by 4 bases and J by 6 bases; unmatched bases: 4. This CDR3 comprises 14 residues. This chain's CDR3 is CASSWGQGRNEQFF. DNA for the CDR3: TGTGCCAGCAGTTGGGGACAGGGTCGCAATGAGCAGTTCTTC.

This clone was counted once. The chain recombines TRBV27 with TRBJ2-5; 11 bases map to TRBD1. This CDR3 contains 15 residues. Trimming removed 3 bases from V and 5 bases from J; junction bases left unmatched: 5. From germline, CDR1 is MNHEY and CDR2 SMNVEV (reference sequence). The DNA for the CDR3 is TGTGCCAGCAGTTTGCAGGGACAGGGGGGGGAGACCCAGTACTTC. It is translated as CASSLQGQGGETQYF.

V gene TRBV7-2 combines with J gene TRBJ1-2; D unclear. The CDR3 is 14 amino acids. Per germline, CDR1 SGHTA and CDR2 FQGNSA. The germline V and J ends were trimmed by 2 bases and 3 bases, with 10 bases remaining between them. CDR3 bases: TGTGCCAGCAGCTTACAGGCCGGGGACTATGGCTACACCTTC. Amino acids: CASSLQAGDYGYTF. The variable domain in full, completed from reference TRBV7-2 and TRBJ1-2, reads GAGVSQSPSNKVTEKGKDVELRCDPISGHTALYWYRQSLGQGLEFLIYFQGNSAPDKSGLPSDRFSAERTGGSVSTLTIQRTQQEDSAVYLCASSLQAGDYGYTFGSGTRLTVV.

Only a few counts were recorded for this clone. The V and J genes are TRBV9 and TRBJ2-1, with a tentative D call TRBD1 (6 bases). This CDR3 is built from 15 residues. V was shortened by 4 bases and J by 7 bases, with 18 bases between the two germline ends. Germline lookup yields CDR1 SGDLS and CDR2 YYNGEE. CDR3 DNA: TGTGCCAGCAGCCCCAGACAGGTTGGTGTGAATGAGCAGTTCTTC. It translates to CASSPRQVGVNEQFF.

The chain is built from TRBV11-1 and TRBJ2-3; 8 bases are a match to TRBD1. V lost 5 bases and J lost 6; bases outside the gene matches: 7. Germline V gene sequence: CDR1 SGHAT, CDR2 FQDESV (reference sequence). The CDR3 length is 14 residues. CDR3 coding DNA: TGTGCCAGCAGCCACCCAGGGGGCGGGGATACGCAGTATTTT. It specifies CASSHPGGGDTQYF. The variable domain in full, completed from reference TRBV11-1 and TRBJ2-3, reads EAEVAQSPRYKITEKSQAVAFWCDPISGHATLYWYRQILGQGPELLVQFQDESVVDDSQLPKDRFSAERLKGVDSTLKIQPAELGDSAMYLCASSHPGGGDTQYFGPGTRLTVL.

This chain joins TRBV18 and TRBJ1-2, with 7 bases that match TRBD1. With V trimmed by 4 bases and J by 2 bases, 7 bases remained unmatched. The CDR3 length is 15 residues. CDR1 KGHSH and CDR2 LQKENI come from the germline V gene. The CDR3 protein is CASSLRDRSNYGYTF. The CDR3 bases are TGTGCCAGCTCACTCCGGGACAGAAGCAACTATGGCTACACCTTC.

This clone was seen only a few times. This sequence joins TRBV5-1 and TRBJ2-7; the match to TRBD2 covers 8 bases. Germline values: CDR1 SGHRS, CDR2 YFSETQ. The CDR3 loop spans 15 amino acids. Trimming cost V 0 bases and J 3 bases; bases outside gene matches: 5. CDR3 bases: TGCGCCAGCAGCTTGGCGAGTAGCGGGAACTACGAGCAGTACTTC. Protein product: CASSLASSGNYEQYF.

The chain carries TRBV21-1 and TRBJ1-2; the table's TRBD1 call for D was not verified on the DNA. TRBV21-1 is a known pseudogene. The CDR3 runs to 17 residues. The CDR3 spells CASSKLGTGVWASGYTF. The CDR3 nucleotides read TGTGCCAGCAGCAAATTGGGAACAGGGGTATGGGCCTCTGGCTACACCTTC.

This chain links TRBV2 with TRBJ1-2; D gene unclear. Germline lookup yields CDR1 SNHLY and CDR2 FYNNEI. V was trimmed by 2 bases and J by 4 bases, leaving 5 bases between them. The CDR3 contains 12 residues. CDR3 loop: CASSESAYGYTF. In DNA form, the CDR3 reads TGTGCCAGCAGTGAATCGGCCTATGGCTACACCTTC.

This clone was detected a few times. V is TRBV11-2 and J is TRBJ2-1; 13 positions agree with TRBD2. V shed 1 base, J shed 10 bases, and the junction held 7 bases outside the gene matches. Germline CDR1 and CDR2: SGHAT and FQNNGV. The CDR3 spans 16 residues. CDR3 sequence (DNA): TGTGCCAGCAGCTTAGTGGGACTAGCGGGGAGTGGGGAGCAGTTCTTC. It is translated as CASSLVGLAGSGEQFF.

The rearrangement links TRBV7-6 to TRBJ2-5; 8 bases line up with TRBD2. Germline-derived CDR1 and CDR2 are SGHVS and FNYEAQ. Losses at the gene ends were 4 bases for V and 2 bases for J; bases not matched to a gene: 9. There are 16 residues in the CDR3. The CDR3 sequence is CASSYGTRSLQETQYF. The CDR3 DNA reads TGTGCCAGCAGCTACGGGACTAGATCCCTACAAGAGACCCAGTACTTC.

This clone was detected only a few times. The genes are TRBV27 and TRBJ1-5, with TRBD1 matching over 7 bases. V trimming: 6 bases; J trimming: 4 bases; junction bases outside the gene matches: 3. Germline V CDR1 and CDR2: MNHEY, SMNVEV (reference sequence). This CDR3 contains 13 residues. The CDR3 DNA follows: TGTGCCAGCAGGTTACAGGGGAATCAGCCCCAGCATTTT. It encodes CASRLQGNQPQHF.

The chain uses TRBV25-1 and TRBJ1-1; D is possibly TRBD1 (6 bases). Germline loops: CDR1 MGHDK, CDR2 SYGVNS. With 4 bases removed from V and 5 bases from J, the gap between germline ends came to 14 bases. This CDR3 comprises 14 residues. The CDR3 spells CASSAFRGSTEAFF. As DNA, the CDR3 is TGTGCCAGCAGTGCTTTCAGGGGTTCGACTGAAGCTTTCTTT.